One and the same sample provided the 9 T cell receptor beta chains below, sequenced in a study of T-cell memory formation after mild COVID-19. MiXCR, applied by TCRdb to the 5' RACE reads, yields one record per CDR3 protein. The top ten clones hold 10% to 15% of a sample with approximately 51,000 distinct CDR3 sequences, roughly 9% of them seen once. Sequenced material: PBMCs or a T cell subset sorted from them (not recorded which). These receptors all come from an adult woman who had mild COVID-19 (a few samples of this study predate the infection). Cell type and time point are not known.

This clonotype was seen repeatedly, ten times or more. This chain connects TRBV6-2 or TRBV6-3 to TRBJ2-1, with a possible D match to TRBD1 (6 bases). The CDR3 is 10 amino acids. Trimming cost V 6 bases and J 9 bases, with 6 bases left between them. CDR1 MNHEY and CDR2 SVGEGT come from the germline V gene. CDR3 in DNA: TGTGCCAGCAGGGACAGTGAGCAGTTCTTC. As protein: CASRDSEQFF.

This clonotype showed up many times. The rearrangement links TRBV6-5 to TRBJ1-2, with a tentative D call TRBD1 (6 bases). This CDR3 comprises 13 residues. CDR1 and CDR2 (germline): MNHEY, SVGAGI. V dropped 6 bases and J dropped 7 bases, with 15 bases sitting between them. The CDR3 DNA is TGTGCCAGCAGCCCAGGGGATAACGGTGGCTACACCTTC. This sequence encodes CASSPGDNGGYTF.

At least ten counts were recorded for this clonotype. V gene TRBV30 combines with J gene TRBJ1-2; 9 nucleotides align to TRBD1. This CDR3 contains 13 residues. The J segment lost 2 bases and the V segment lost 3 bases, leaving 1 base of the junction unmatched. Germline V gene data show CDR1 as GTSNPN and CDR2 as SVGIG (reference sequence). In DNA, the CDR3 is TGTGCCTGGAGCGGACAGGGGAACTATGGCTACACCTTC. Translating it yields CAWSGQGNYGYTF.

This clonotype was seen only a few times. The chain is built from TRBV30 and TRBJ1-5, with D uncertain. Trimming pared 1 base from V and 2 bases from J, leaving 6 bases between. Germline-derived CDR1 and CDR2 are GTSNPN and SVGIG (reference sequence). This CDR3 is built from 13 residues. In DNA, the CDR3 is TGTGCCTGGAGTGAAATGGGCAATCAGCCCCAGCATTTT. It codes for CAWSEMGNQPQHF. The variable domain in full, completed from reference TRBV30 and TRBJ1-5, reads SQTIHQWPATLVQPVGSPLSLECTVEGTSNPNLYWYRQAAGRGLQLLFYSVGIGQISSEVPQNLSASRPQDRQFILSSKKLLLSDSGFYLCAWSEMGNQPQHFGDGTRLSIL.

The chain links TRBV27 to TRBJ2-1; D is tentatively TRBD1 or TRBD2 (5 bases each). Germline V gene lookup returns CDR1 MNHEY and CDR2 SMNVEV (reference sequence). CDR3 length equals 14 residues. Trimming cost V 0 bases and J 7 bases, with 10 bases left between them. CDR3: CASSLSGPRNEQFF. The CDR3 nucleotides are TGTGCCAGCAGTTTATCGGGACCGCGGAATGAGCAGTTCTTC.

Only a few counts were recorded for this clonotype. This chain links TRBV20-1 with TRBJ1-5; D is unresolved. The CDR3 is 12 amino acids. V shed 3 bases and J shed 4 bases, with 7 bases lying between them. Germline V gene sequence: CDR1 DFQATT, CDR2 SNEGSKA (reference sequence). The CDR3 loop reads CSARSGNQPQHF. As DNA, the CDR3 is TGCAGTGCTAGGTCGGGGAATCAGCCCCAGCATTTT.

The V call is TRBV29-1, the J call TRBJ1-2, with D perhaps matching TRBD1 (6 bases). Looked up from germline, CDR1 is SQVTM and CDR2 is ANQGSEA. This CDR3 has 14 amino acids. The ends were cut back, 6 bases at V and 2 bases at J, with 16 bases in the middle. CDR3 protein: CSVSPAGVNYGYTF. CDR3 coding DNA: TGCAGCGTCTCCCCCGCAGGGGTCAACTATGGCTACACCTTC.

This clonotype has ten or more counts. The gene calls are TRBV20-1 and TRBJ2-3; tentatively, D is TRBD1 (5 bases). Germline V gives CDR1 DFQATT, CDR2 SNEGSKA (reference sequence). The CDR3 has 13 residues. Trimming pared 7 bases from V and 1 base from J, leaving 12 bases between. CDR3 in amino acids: CSVVLGGTDTQYF. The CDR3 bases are TGCAGTGTTGTGCTAGGGGGCACAGATACGCAGTATTTT.

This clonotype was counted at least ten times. The CDR3 region is CSARAGQGARNYYGYTF. The CDR3 DNA reads TGCAGTGCTAGGGCGGGACAGGGGGCAAGGAATTATTATGGCTACACCTTC. J is TRBJ1-2 and V is TRBV20-1, with 12 bases identical to TRBD1. The germline V gene encodes CDR1 DFQATT and CDR2 SNEGSKA (reference sequence). The length of the CDR3 is 17 residues. With 3 bases clipped from V and 5 bases from J, the junction kept 13 bases outside the gene matches.